These 9 T cell receptor beta chains came from one sample sequenced in a study of cytomegalovirus exposure and HLA in healthy donors. The PCR contained 60 Vbeta and 13 Jbeta primers. Clones were sequenced by immunoSEQ multiplex PCR, and TCRdb holds only the in-frame ones, with some missing. The table has 150,000 to 200,000 clones, 65% to 85% seen once. Sequencing was carried out using PBMCs. These receptors originate from a girl between 5 and 17 years old in good health and CMV-seropositive.

This sequence joins TRBV19 and TRBJ1-2, with 7 bases lining up with TRBD1. Germline assignment: CDR1 LNHDA and CDR2 SQIVND (reference sequence). The ends lost 3 bases at V and 5 bases at J; junction bases unmatched: 3. The CDR3 consists of 13 residues. The CDR3 DNA reads as TGTGCCAGTAGTATCGTCAGGGGGTATGGCTACACCTTC. Amino acids: CASSIVRGYGYTF.

A few counts support this clone. The chain carries TRBV7-2 and TRBJ2-7, with TRBD2 identical over 13 bases. The junction had 11 bases not matched to a gene; V was cut back by 5 bases and J by 7 bases. The CDR3 extends over 16 amino acids. Germline loops: CDR1 SGHTA, CDR2 FQGNSA. The CDR3 here is CASSTRLAGGRVEQYF. The CDR3, as DNA: TGTGCCAGCAGCACCAGACTAGCGGGAGGCCGGGTGGAGCAGTACTTC.

The chain employs TRBV11-3 and TRBJ2-3; 8 nucleotides align to TRBD2. From germline, CDR1 is SGHNT and CDR2 YENEEA. V shed 2 bases and J 4 bases; nucleotides not matched to a gene: 2. The CDR3 extends over 14 amino acids. For the CDR3, the DNA is TGTGCCAGCAGCTTAACAGCGGGAGCAGATACGCAGTATTTT. Translated: CASSLTAGADTQYF.

In its sample, this clone was seen once. The chain joins TRBV15 to TRBJ1-4; the match to TRBD1 covers 7 bases. The CDR3 contains 15 residues. Germline V CDR1 and CDR2: LNHNV, YYDKDF (reference sequence). The V gene end was trimmed by 2 bases and the J gene end by 5 bases; junction bases not matched to a gene: 5. The CDR3 reads CATSRSDRDNEKLFF. In DNA form, the CDR3 reads TGTGCCACCAGCAGATCAGACAGGGACAATGAAAAACTGTTTTTT.

The CDR3: CASRQEMGYEQYF. As DNA, the CDR3 is TGTGCCTCCCGGCAGGAAATGGGTTACGAGCAGTACTTC. The chain joins TRBV2 to TRBJ2-7, with unresolved D. Trimming took 11 bases from V and 4 from J, leaving 18 bases between them. CDR3 length equals 13 residues. Germline CDR1 and CDR2: SNHLY and FYNNEI.

The chain is built from TRBV19 and TRBJ2-5, with D tentatively TRBD1 (6 bases). This CDR3 contains 15 residues. CDR1 LNHDA and CDR2 SQIVND come from the germline V gene (reference sequence). V shed 1 base and J shed 4 bases, with 13 bases lying between them. The CDR3 nucleotides are TGTGCCAGTAGTATAGTGGACAGTTTTCGAGAGACCCAGTACTTC. Its translation: CASSIVDSFRETQYF.

The rearrangement links TRBV19 to TRBJ2-1; D remains unclear. Germline lookup yields CDR1 LNHDA and CDR2 SQIVND (reference sequence). CDR3 length: 14 amino acids. The V end was cut by 4 bases, the J end by 4 bases, with 11 bases between. Here the CDR3 reads CASSNPLYYNEQFF. The DNA for the CDR3 is TGTGCCAGTAGTAATCCTCTCTATTACAATGAGCAGTTCTTC.

Here the CDR3 reads CASSYTGQWETQYF. CDR3 nucleotides: TGTGCCAGCAGTTACACTGGACAGTGGGAGACCCAGTACTTC. The rearrangement joins TRBV6-5 to TRBJ2-5; TRBD1 is a possible D gene (6 bases). Germline V gene data show CDR1 as MNHEY and CDR2 as SVGAGI. Trimming removed 2 bases at V and 5 bases at J, with 12 bases between. This CDR3 spans 14 amino acids.

The chain joins TRBV5-6 to TRBJ1-1, with 9 bases matching TRBD1. CDR1 and CDR2 (germline): SGHDT, YYEEEE. The CDR3 loop spans 14 amino acids. Trimming took 0 bases from V and 8 from J; bases not matched to a gene: 5. The CDR3 DNA sequence: TGTGCCAGCAGCTTGGCACAGGGGGCGGGCGAAGCTTTCTTT. Translating gives CASSLAQGAGEAFF.